The rows below give T cell receptor beta chains drawn from one sample of a study of blood T cell repertoires in COVID-19. Profiled with immunoSEQ multiplex PCR; TCRdb holds only in-frame clones, not every one. This sample yields approximately 470,000 clones, of which around 90% are seen a single time; under 0.85% belongs to the top ten. Sample: PBMCs or T cells enriched from blood (not recorded which). The receptors here all came from a woman aged 18-29 years who had recovered from COVID-19. Both conserved end residues are part of each CDR3. D genes are given only for firm matches. Clone sizes are given selectively: once, few, many, or a class where the clone is expanded.

TRBV5-1,15,NA,TRBD2,TRBJ2-5,TGCGCCAGCAGCTCAGCGGGGGGTAAGGAAGAGACCCAGTACTTC,CASSSAGGKEETQYF
TRBV29-1,13,NA,TRBD1,TRBJ1-1,TGCAGCGCAACCCCGGGACAGGGGGCTGAAGCTTTCTTT,CSATPGQGAEAFF
TRBV7-2,16,NA,TRBD2,TRBJ2-3,TGTGCCAGCAGCTTAGCGAGTATGGCGGGGGATCATACGCAGTATTTT,CASSLASMAGDHTQYF
TRBV11-2,13,NA,NA,TRBJ2-3,TGTGCCAGCAGCTTACTTCGCAGGGAGGCACAGTATTTT,CASSLLRREAQYF
TRBV7-2,11,NA,NA,TRBJ2-3,TGTGCCAGCAGCTCACTAGGGCCGCAGTATTTT,CASSSLGPQYF
TRBV19,14,NA,NA,TRBJ1-3,TGTGCCAGTAGTAATACAGGGTCTGGAAACACCATATATTTT,CASSNTGSGNTIYF
TRBV5-1,14,NA,TRBD1,TRBJ1-2,TGCGCCAGCAGCTTGGGGCAGGGGGGTGATGGCTACACCTTC,CASSLGQGGDGYTF
TRBV27,16,NA,NA,TRBJ2-1,TGTGCCAGCAGTTTAAAAAGGGGGAGCTCCTACAATGAGCAGTTCTTC,CASSLKRGSSYNEQFF
TRBV6-5,13,few,NA,TRBJ1-1,TGTGCCAGCAGTCCAGGGGAGGGCACTGAAGCTTTCTTT,CASSPGEGTEAFF
TRBV5-1,15,NA,NA,TRBJ2-5,TGCGCCAGCAGCTTCGCCGGGACTGTAGCAGAGACCCAGTACTTC,CASSFAGTVAETQYF
TRBV6-5,14,NA,NA,TRBJ1-2,TGTGCCAGCAGTTACGTTCGGGGGGCGGGAGGCTACACCTTC,CASSYVRGAGGYTF
TRBV7-2,16,NA,TRBD2,TRBJ2-2,TGTGCCAGCAGCACGACTAGCGGCGTGAACACCGGGGAGCTGTTTTTT,CASSTTSGVNTGELFF
TRBV6-5,13,NA,NA,TRBJ2-1,TGTGCCAGCAGAATGAACGGGGGTTATGAGCAGTTCTTC,CASRMNGGYEQFF
TRBV7-6,16,NA,TRBD1,TRBJ1-5,TGTGCCAGCAGCGGTGGTCCTGACAGGGGGAATCAGCCCCAGCATTTT,CASSGGPDRGNQPQHF
TRBV28,16,NA,TRBD1,TRBJ2-2,TGTGCCAGCAGTTCTCGGGACAGGGAGGACACCGGGGAGCTGTTTTTT,CASSSRDREDTGELFF
TRBV19,15,NA,NA,TRBJ1-2,TGTGCCAGTAGTATAGATCGAACCCTCAGGGATGGCTACACCTTC,CASSIDRTLRDGYTF
TRBV5-6,14,NA,TRBD1,TRBJ2-7,TGTGCCAGCAGCGCTGGACAGGGTGACTACGAGCAGTACTTC,CASSAGQGDYEQYF
TRBV27,13,NA,NA,TRBJ1-1,TGTGCCAGCAGTTTAGGCGGGAGGACTGAAGCTTTCTTT,CASSLGGRTEAFF
TRBV28,14,NA,TRBD2,TRBJ2-3,TGTGCCAGCAGTCTAGCGGGGGGAAGGGATACGCAGTATTTT,CASSLAGGRDTQYF
TRBV6-1,15,NA,NA,TRBJ2-1,TGTGCCAGCAGTGATGCTGGAGGCTCCTACAATGAGCAGTTCTTC,CASSDAGGSYNEQFF
TRBV10-3,13,few,NA,TRBJ2-1,TGTGCCATCAGTATTAATCGTCAGGTTGAGCAGTTCTTC,CAISINRQVEQFF
TRBV3-1/TRBV3-2,15,NA,NA,TRBJ1-2,TGTGCCAGCAGCCAAGAGGCGGGTAGGGCCTATGGCTACACCTTC,CASSQEAGRAYGYTF
TRBV27,14,few,NA,TRBJ2-7,TGTGCCAGCAGTTTAAAGAGGGCGTCCTACGAGCAGTACTTC,CASSLKRASYEQYF
TRBV4-1,15,NA,NA,TRBJ1-3,TGCGCCAGCAGCCAAGATGGGGGGAGCGGAAACACCATATATTTT,CASSQDGGSGNTIYF
TRBV19,17,few,NA,TRBJ1-2,TGTGCCAGTAGTTTGATTATAGGGCCGGACACCGACTATGGCTACACCTTC,CASSLIIGPDTDYGYTF
TRBV4-1,14,NA,NA,TRBJ1-1,TGCGCCAGCAGCCGGGGAGATATTAACACTGAAGCTTTCTTT,CASSRGDINTEAFF
TRBV11-2,16,NA,TRBD1,TRBJ1-2,TGTGCCAGCAGTCGACTGACAGGGGCGGGTAACTATGGCTACACCTTC,CASSRLTGAGNYGYTF
TRBV11-2,15,NA,NA,TRBJ1-2,TGTGCCAGCAGTGGGAGGGGGTCGGGTAACTATGGCTACACCTTC,CASSGRGSGNYGYTF
TRBV9,14,NA,TRBD1,TRBJ2-7,TGTGCCAGCAGCGCGACAGGGATCCTCCACGAGCAGTACTTC,CASSATGILHEQYF
TRBV29-1,14,few,NA,TRBJ1-1,TGCAGCGCCCTAGTGACAGGTATGAACACTGAAGCTTTCTTT,CSALVTGMNTEAFF
TRBV24-1,15,NA,NA,TRBJ2-3,TGTGCCACCAGTGATCCCACAGGTAGCACAGATACGCAGTATTTT,CATSDPTGSTDTQYF
TRBV6-5,13,NA,NA,TRBJ1-2,TGTGCCAGCAGTTCAACAGCGGGCTATGGCTACACCTTC,CASSSTAGYGYTF
TRBV29-1,14,NA,TRBD1,TRBJ1-2,TGCAGCGCCGGTCCCGGGACAGGGGGCGCCGGCTACACCTTC,CSAGPGTGGAGYTF
TRBV10-2,16,few,TRBD1,TRBJ2-7,TGCGCCAGCACCGAACTCCCGGGACAGGGTGTCTACGAGCAGTACTTC,CASTELPGQGVYEQYF